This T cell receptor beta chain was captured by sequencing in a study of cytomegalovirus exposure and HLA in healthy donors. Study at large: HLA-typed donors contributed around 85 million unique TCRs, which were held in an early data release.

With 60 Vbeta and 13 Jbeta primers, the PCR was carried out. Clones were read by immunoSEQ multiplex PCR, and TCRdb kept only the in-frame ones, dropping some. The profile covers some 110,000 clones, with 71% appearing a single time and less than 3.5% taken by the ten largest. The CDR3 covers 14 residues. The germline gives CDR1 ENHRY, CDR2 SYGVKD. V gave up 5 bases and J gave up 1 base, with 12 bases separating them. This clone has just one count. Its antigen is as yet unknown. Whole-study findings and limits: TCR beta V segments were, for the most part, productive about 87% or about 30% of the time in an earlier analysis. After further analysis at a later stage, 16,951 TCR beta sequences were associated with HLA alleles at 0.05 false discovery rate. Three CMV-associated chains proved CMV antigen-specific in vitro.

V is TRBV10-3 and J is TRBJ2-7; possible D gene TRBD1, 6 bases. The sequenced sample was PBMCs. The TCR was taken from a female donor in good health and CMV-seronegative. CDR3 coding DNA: TGTGCCATCAGTTCCCGGACAGATTCCTACGAGCAGTACTTC. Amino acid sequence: CAISSRTDSYEQYF.